This T cell receptor beta chain comes out of a study of T cells after yellow fever vaccination (dated by TCRdb to the late 2010s). About the investigation overall: The SMART-Seq v4 Ultra Low Input RNA kit was used to prepare libraries from fractions with low cell numbers. To track T-cell clones before and after primary and booster YFV17D yellow fever vaccination, bulk TCR alpha and beta repertoires were sequenced longitudinally. Two healthy male donors, one aged 18 to 29 and one aged 30 to 40 years, were included in the cohort. Blood samples were taken at several timepoints before and after primary and secondary immunization, and bulk PBMC replicates and cell subsets were isolated.

Comments on this clonotype: No cognate antigen has been identified for it. It has no much larger one-base neighbor in the sample; base qualities were not kept.

Here is what the overall study found, with its caveats: FACS-sorted repertoires could contain abundant contaminating clonotypes from the bulk population, so computational filtering was required. Because the study included only a couple of donors, the extent to which the findings can be generalized is limited. Compared with the primary T-cell response, the secondary T-cell response was faster but weaker, reaching its peak on day 5 rather than on day 15. A small fraction of clonotypes appeared in both the CD4 and CD8 compartments, likely as a result of convergent recombination. After the booster, most of the clones that had expanded following primary vaccination were detected again (96% of CD4 and around nine tenths of CD8), which suggests that memory was broadly maintained.

Sequencing took place on an Illumina NovaSeq 6000. TCR cDNA was synthesized by 5'RACE template switching, which introduced a universal primer site and unique molecular identifiers. Priming for cDNA synthesis came from both the TCR alpha and TCR beta constant segments. Libraries were amplified in two PCR steps, with sample barcodes and sequencing adapters added in the second step. Sequencing of libraries was done on Illumina HiSeq 2500 (2x100 bp) or NovaSeq (2x150 bp). The authors' pipeline ran thus. Demultiplexing of reads and collapsing into UMI consensus sequences were performed with MIGEC, and V(D)J alignment was carried out with MiXCR. Vaccine-responding clonotypes were identified with edgeR using replicate PBMC samples, with FDR below 0.01 and a log2 fold change above 5 up to day 15 being required. Bulk clonotypes were assigned CD4 or CD8 identity according to which sequenced CD4 or CD8 repertoire held them at higher abundance. TCRdb ran its own pipeline on the public reads, namely fastp trimming at Q25 and MiXCR clone calling, and kept in-frame beta chains. Identical CDR3 protein sequences are pooled into one entry, listed with their most common genes and DNA. The V and J calls and clone size come from TCRdb's table, not from the authors' own analysis. Recorded for this sample are around 340,000 distinct CDR3 sequences; approximately 12% of them occurred a single time. Of the sample, approximately 3.4% is held by the ten largest clones.

V loses 5 bases, J loses 6 bases, and the germline ends lie 14 bases apart. The CDR3 starts with the cysteine, ends with the phenylalanine, and has 14 residues. Kept here is only the CDR3 DNA, which spans 42 bases and is read in frame from base 1. CDR1 and CDR2, per the germline V gene (reference sequence), are MNHNY and SVGAGI. The label giving this sample's treatment or condition can be read as: live attenuated yellow fever vaccine strain. A standard Ficoll-Paque protocol was used to isolate PBMCs from peripheral blood. Dynabeads CD4 and CD8 positive selection kits were used to isolate the CD4 and CD8 T-cell fractions. TriZol was used to extract RNA from bulk PBMCs, from CD4 and CD8 fractions, and from dextramer-positive and dextramer-negative fractions.

The chain is encoded by TRBV6-6 joined to TRBJ2-1; the D segment cannot be called with confidence. The clonotype comes from a man younger than 30 who received the YFV17D yellow fever vaccine. This specimen was CD4+ T cells sorted from PBMCs, taken 15 days after the yellow fever booster vaccination. CDR3 protein: CASSRGLASNEQFF. The sequenced DNA: TGTGCCAGCAGTCGTGGTCTGGCCTCCAATGAGCAGTTCTTC.